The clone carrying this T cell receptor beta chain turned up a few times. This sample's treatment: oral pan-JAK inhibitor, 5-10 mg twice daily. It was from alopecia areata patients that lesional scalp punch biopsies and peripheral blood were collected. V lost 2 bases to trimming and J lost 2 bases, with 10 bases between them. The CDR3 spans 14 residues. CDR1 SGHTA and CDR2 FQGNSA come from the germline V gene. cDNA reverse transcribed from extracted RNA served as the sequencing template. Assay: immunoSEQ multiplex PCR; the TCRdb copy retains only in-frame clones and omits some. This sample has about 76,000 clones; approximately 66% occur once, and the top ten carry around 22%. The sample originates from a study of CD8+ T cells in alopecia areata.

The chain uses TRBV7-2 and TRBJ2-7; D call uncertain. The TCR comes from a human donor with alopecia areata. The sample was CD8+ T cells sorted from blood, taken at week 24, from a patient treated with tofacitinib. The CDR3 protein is CASSLSSQAYEQYF. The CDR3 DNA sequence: TGTGCCAGCAGCTTAAGTAGCCAGGCCTACGAGCAGTACTTC. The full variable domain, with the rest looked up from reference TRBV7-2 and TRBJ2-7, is GAGVSQSPSNKVTEKGKDVELRCDPISGHTALYWYRQSLGQGLEFLIYFQGNSAPDKSGLPSDRFSAERTGGSVSTLTIQRTQQEDSAVYLCASSLSSQAYEQYFGPGTRLTVT.